These T cell receptor beta chains were read from a single sample in a study of graft-versus-host responses after intestinal transplantation. Produced via immunoSEQ multiplex PCR; TCRdb's table is partial and in-frame only. The sample yields about 30,000 clones, approximately 93% seen once. This sample comprised PBMCs, obtained 66 days after intestinal transplant. These receptors came from a human patient who received an intestinal transplant, so some T cells may come from the graft donor. Each CDR3 is given without its conserved first and last residue. Fields, in order: J gene, clone size, V gene, CDR3 protein. Not every row has a clone size; where given, it reads once, few, many or a size class.

J: TRBJ1-1
size: NA
V: TRBV5-1
CDR3: ASSLAGRRTEAF

J: TRBJ1-3
size: NA
V: TRBV30
CDR3: AWGSWAGGNTIY

J: TRBJ2-2
size: NA
V: TRBV6-4
CDR3: ASSVTSELNTGELF

J: TRBJ2-5
size: NA
V: TRBV14
CDR3: ASSQEEEETQY

J: TRBJ2-1
size: NA
V: TRBV7-9
CDR3: ASSSGRGPSGGSYNEQF

J: TRBJ1-5
size: NA
V: TRBV5-4
CDR3: ASSLLGRNQPQH

J: TRBJ2-7
size: NA
V: TRBV6-1
CDR3: ASHDFRHSYEQY

J: TRBJ2-7
size: NA
V: TRBV19
CDR3: ASNPGRPSYEQY

J: TRBJ1-2
size: NA
V: TRBV11-2
CDR3: ASSRIIRGPNYGYT

J: TRBJ2-1
size: once
V: TRBV7-2
CDR3: ASSLPGTGGNEQF

J: TRBJ2-1
size: NA
V: TRBV19
CDR3: ATTGWENEQF

J: TRBJ2-7
size: few
V: TRBV6-6
CDR3: ASSYRDNYEQY

J: TRBJ2-5
size: NA
V: TRBV19
CDR3: ASSGTSGGEQY

J: TRBJ2-3
size: NA
V: TRBV25-1
CDR3: ASSEWQDTDTQY

J: TRBJ2-7
size: NA
V: TRBV4-1
CDR3: ASSQYLSEYEQY

J: TRBJ2-7
size: NA
V: TRBV7-9
CDR3: ASSAKPGLAGDPYEQY

J: TRBJ2-5
size: NA
V: TRBV2
CDR3: ASGGGTQY

J: TRBJ2-7
size: NA
V: TRBV19
CDR3: ASSPSAGAYEQY

J: TRBJ1-4
size: NA
V: TRBV25-1
CDR3: ASSEEQGINEKLF

J: TRBJ2-1
size: NA
V: TRBV13
CDR3: ASSFDLWDNEQF

J: TRBJ1-2
size: once
V: TRBV18
CDR3: ASSPPVRVGGYT

J: TRBJ1-2
size: NA
V: TRBV6-6
CDR3: ASSYSTEVSYGYT

J: TRBJ2-7
size: NA
V: TRBV30
CDR3: AWSVVTAHEQY

J: TRBJ1-5
size: NA
V: TRBV2
CDR3: ASSTGFGNQPQH

J: TRBJ1-2
size: NA
V: TRBV9
CDR3: ASSKRGQVPNYGYT

J: NA
size: NA
V: TRBV19
CDR3: ASGTSGIRSSYEQY

J: TRBJ1-2
size: NA
V: TRBV10-3
CDR3: AISESLGWGYT

J: TRBJ1-1
size: NA
V: TRBV2
CDR3: ASRGGGISEAF

J: TRBJ2-2
size: NA
V: TRBV2
CDR3: ASSEGVNTGELF

J: TRBJ2-1
size: NA
V: TRBV11-3
CDR3: ASSPSGITYNEQF

J: TRBJ1-2
size: NA
V: TRBV19
CDR3: ASRQGARYGYT

J: TRBJ1-3
size: NA
V: TRBV15
CDR3: ATSRSYDRAGNTIY

J: NA
size: NA
V: TRBV6-5
CDR3: ASSYSTVRLTYEQY

J: TRBJ2-1
size: NA
V: TRBV27
CDR3: ASALAGGYNEQF

J: TRBJ2-7
size: NA
V: TRBV5-1
CDR3: ASSLEMSYEQY

J: TRBJ1-1
size: NA
V: TRBV2
CDR3: AGRQGLNTEAF

J: TRBJ2-7
size: NA
V: TRBV7-8
CDR3: ASSLWIRGGPYEQY

J: TRBJ2-7
size: once
V: TRBV5-1
CDR3: ASSWEQASSYEQY

J: TRBJ2-7
size: NA
V: TRBV9
CDR3: ASSVGDLGEQY

J: TRBJ1-3
size: NA
V: TRBV14
CDR3: ASSGNTIY

J: TRBJ2-3
size: NA
V: TRBV2
CDR3: ASSRLADTDTQY

J: TRBJ2-3
size: NA
V: TRBV7-9
CDR3: ASSLTRVHTTDTQY

J: TRBJ2-3
size: NA
V: TRBV5-1
CDR3: ASSPDSGQPGDTQY

J: TRBJ1-1
size: few
V: TRBV19
CDR3: ASSRLNTEAF

J: TRBJ2-7
size: NA
V: TRBV27
CDR3: ASSLIAGGGYEQY

J: TRBJ2-7
size: NA
V: TRBV10-3
CDR3: AISESGTILYEQY

J: TRBJ2-2
size: NA
V: TRBV13
CDR3: ASSSLTGGELF

J: TRBJ2-3
size: NA
V: TRBV6-1
CDR3: ASSVISDISTDTQY

J: TRBJ2-1
size: NA
V: TRBV5-6
CDR3: ASSLVPSGPYNEQF

J: TRBJ2-3
size: once
V: TRBV7-9
CDR3: ASSPGTSETDTQY

J: TRBJ2-7
size: NA
V: TRBV4-1
CDR3: ASSQTPGQGFDEQY